This record covers a single T cell receptor beta chain. Its antigen is not yet known. No much larger clonotype is one base removed from it; base qualities were not supplied. TCRbeta CDR3 regions were amplified from genomic DNA by means of the immunoSEQ Assay, a bias-controlled multiplex PCR. The authors processed their data as follows. Within the assay, amplification of reference gene primers was used to estimate how many nucleated cells each sample contained. To quantify the absolute abundance of each unique TCRbeta CDR3 rearrangement, sequence reads were collapsed and filtered. For each sample, productive Simpson clonality was calculated as the square root of Simpson's diversity index over productive rearrangements. The table comes from immuneACCESS by way of TCRdb, which keeps in-frame sequences with V and J called. Part of the clones is missing from these tables; in studies checked, under half for an unresolved V gene and the rest for unknown reasons. V, J and clone size derive from that table, while D and trimming were established from the DNA sequence. The table for this sample lists tens of thousands of clones; about 80% of them were counted only once. The ten largest clones take up approximately 21% of the sample.

The cysteine opens and the phenylalanine closes a CDR3 of 16 amino acids. Only the CDR3 DNA is retained, 48 bases long and in frame from the first base. CDR1 and CDR2, per the germline V gene, are MDHEN and SYDVKM. V and J lose 4 bases and 0 bases, and a span of 13 bases separates them. The entry originates in a study of blood T cell repertoires in COVID-19 (dated by TCRdb to the early 2020s). With respect to the entire study: Collaborator samples came from the United States, Italy and Spain and covered acute and convalescent phases of COVID-19. The repertoires were released in a freely available public database meant as a resource for research on the immune response to SARS-CoV-2. Nearly every sample came with metadata listing a de-identified subject ID, COVID-19 status, age in years and sex. The material from the prospective study consisted of cDNA or gDNA derived from T cells, B-cell-depleted T cells, or PBMCs. Subjects who had been exposed to COVID-19, were actively infected with it, or had recovered from it provided the deeply sampled blood TCRbeta repertoires that made up the dataset. Samples came from the ongoing ImmuneRACE study (first 160 participants) plus 1,254 subjects from 6 global collaborators. HLA class I and class II types, where available, came from metadata supplied by the sample provider rather than from assay-based typing. The full study reports these points: How much clinical and demographic metadata was included differed by source and by participant, and the metadata was provided uncurated.

One collaborating source in Seattle enrolled patients while the patients were actively infected and followed the patients over time throughout the course of disease. Each collaborating institution followed its own protocols to collect whole blood in K2EDTA tubes. For TCRbeta analysis, collaborator samples were shipped as frozen whole blood, as isolated PBMCs, or as DNA extracted from either sample type. This chain joins TRBV28 to TRBJ1-3, and the D gene may be TRBD1, 6 bases matching. Sequencing was performed on peripheral blood. The receptor was isolated from a man aged 25 to 40 with COVID-19, enrolled during active disease. CDR3 region: CASSSRQAFSGNTIYF. The nucleotide sequence reads as follows: TGTGCCAGCAGTTCCAGACAGGCCTTCTCTGGAAACACCATATATTTT.